The source of this T cell receptor (beta chain) is a study of radiation and T cells in renal cell carcinoma. The wider study: Nephrectomy followed 15 Gy stereotactic body radiation by 4 weeks. Broader study findings: In blood, top tumor clones expanded by 2 weeks, shrinking by 4.

J was trimmed by 3 bases and V by 0 bases; bases with no gene match: 5. Germline V gene sequence: CDR1 SGHRS, CDR2 YFSETQ. This CDR3 has 16 amino acids. This table comes from immunoSEQ multiplex PCR, and its TCRdb copy is limited to in-frame clones, with some not included. The table includes around 140,000 clones, roughly 80% detected once. Time point: baseline pretreatment blood. The treatment here: 15 Gy SBRT to primary tumor, nephrectomy 4 weeks later. Serial blood draws occurred at baseline and 2 and 4 weeks post-SBRT. The patient's renal cell carcinoma had clear cell pathology. Remarks on this clone: The target antigen is unknown.

The source was blood, collected from a patient whose treatment included radiotherapy and nephrectomy. The chain joins TRBV5-1 to TRBJ2-3; 9 nucleotides line up with TRBD2. The TCR comes from a woman aged 45-65 years with renal cell carcinoma. This chain's CDR3 is CASSLVAGGVTDTQYF. The CDR3 bases are TGCGCCAGCAGCTTGGTTGCGGGAGGGGTTACAGATACGCAGTATTTT.